Sequencing of this TCR beta chain was carried out in a study of T cell changes during pregnancy in multiple sclerosis. V lost 4 bases, J lost 0 bases, and 3 bases stayed unmatched. Germline V gives CDR1 SQVTM, CDR2 ANQGSEA. The CDR3 has 15 residues. TCRdb keeps only in-frame clones here, not all; method: immunoSEQ multiplex PCR. The sample consists of tens of thousands of clones, 75% to 95% of them appearing once. V gene TRBV29-1 combines with J gene TRBJ1-1; 12 positions agree with TRBD1. This specimen consisted of CD8+ T cells from peripheral blood mononuclear cells, obtained in the second trimester of pregnancy. The TCR sequence derives from a female donor with multiple sclerosis, enrolled in a pregnancy study. Here the CDR3 DNA reads TGCAGCGTTGTGGGGACAGGGGGCATGAACACTGAAGCTTTCTTT. Encoded protein: CSVVGTGGMNTEAFF.